The 24 T cell receptor beta chains below were found in one sample sequenced in a study of T cell responses to AZD1222 COVID-19 vaccine. Some clones are missing from TCRdb's copy, which holds only in-frame ones; the method was immunoSEQ multiplex PCR. In the table there are roughly 120,000 clones, about four fifths of which are singletons. The sequences come from peripheral blood, collected on day 0 of AZD1222 vaccination. Receptors originate from an adult in good health.

The V gene is TRBV18, the J gene TRBJ2-3, with 11 nucleotides matching TRBD2. J lost 5 bases, V lost 4 bases, and 11 bases had no gene match. CDR3 length: 17 amino acids. CDR1 and CDR2 from the germline V gene are KGHSH and LQKENI. The CDR3 DNA sequence: TGTGCCAGCTCACGGATAAGTAGCGGGAGGGCCGGAGATACGCAGTATTTT. Its protein product is CASSRISSGRAGDTQYF.

This chain uses TRBV24-1 with TRBJ1-1, with 7 bases matching TRBD1. V shed 9 bases and J 1 base; nucleotides not matched to a gene: 7. CDR1 is KGHDR and CDR2 is SFDVKD in the germline V gene. The CDR3 runs to 14 residues. CDR3 DNA sequence: TGTGCCACCTCAGAGACAGGGAGGAACACTGAAGCTTTCTTT. Translation: CATSETGRNTEAFF.

The chain carries TRBV20-1 and TRBJ1-6, with a weak D call TRBD1 (6 bases). Germline V gives CDR1 DFQATT, CDR2 SNEGSKA (reference sequence). The CDR3 totals 17 residues. Trimming left V 3 bases short and J 2 bases short, with 17 bases between. The CDR3 protein is CSASWIGGTTYNSPLHF. CDR3 nucleotides: TGCAGTGCTAGTTGGATCGGGGGCACGACCTATAATTCACCCCTCCACTTT.

The V call is TRBV6-5, the J call TRBJ2-1, with D tentatively TRBD1 or TRBD2 (5 bases each). Per the germline V gene, CDR1 is MNHEY and CDR2 is SVGAGI. Trimming left V 0 bases short and J 8 bases short, with 11 bases between. CDR3 length equals 14 residues. The CDR3 DNA follows: TGTGCCAGCAGTTACTCGCCGGGGCGCGATGAGCAGTTCTTC. Residues: CASSYSPGRDEQFF.

The chain is built from TRBV7-2 and TRBJ2-3; possibly TRBD2 for D (7 bases). V dropped 5 bases and J dropped 6 bases, with 21 bases sitting between them. CDR3 size: 16 residues. The germline V gene has CDR1 SGHTA and CDR2 FQGNSA. The CDR3 sequence is CASSQALAGASDTQYF. CDR3 DNA sequence: TGTGCCAGCAGCCAGGCTCTGGCGGGGGCGTCCGATACGCAGTATTTT.

Details on this clone: At one of its ends the junction is not consistent with the germline gene, which may arise from a read error. The chain links TRBV24-1 to TRBJ2-5, with 10 bases that match TRBD1. The CDR3 contains 16 residues. Germline CDR1 reads KGHDR; CDR2 reads SFDVKD. CDR3 DNA: TGTGCCACTAGTGGACAGGGGGAAGGTCGGCAAGAGACCCAGTACTTC. It codes for CATSGQGEGRQETQYF.

The rearrangement links TRBV6-5 to TRBJ1-5; unclear D gene. Germline loops: CDR1 MNHEY, CDR2 SVGAGI. V lost 0 bases and J 7 bases, leaving 7 bases between the germline ends. This CDR3 region has 13 residues. DNA for the CDR3: TGTGCCAGCAGTTACTCGCCTATCCAGCCCCAGCATTTT. This codes for CASSYSPIQPQHF.

The chain links TRBV5-1 to TRBJ2-2, with D possibly TRBD2 on 5 matching bases. This CDR3 has 14 residues. Germline CDR1 reads SGHRS; CDR2 reads YFSETQ. Trimming left V 1 base short and J 4 bases short, with 8 bases between. This CDR3 reads CASSLYLATGELFF. CDR3 in DNA: TGCGCCAGCAGCTTGTATCTAGCCACCGGGGAGCTGTTTTTT.

As for this clone: The junction shows a germline mismatch at one end, possibly a read error. This chain links TRBV9 with TRBJ1-2; perhaps TRBD1 as D (6 bases). Germline V gene sequence: CDR1 SGDLS, CDR2 YYNGEE. The CDR3 is 13 amino acids. The CDR3 is CASTLTGNSGYTF. CDR3 sequence (DNA): TGTGCCAGCACCCTAACAGGGAACTCTGGCTACACCTTC.

This chain joins TRBV5-4 and TRBJ2-1; 15 nucleotides agree with TRBD2. V dropped 4 bases and J dropped 4; count of bases not matched to a gene: 3. Looked up from germline, CDR1 is SGHNT and CDR2 is YYREEE (reference sequence). The CDR3 totals 16 residues. CDR3 sequence reads: CASSRGTSGGYNEQFF. CDR3 bases: TGTGCCAGCAGCCGCGGGACTAGCGGGGGGTACAATGAGCAGTTCTTC.

This sequence joins TRBV9 and TRBJ2-1, with 12 positions matching TRBD2. The germline V gene has CDR1 SGDLS and CDR2 YYNGEE. V trimming: 1 base; J trimming: 9 bases; junction bases outside the gene matches: 8. This CDR3 has 16 residues. Here the CDR3 DNA reads TGTGCCAGCAGCGTACTAGCGGGGGGGCATTTGGGTGAGCAGTTCTTC. It encodes CASSVLAGGHLGEQFF.

The J gene is TRBJ1-2, the V gene TRBV7-9; perhaps TRBD1 as D (6 bases). CDR1 SEHNR and CDR2 FQNEAQ come from the germline V gene (reference sequence). The V end lost 2 bases, the J end lost 7 bases, and 11 bases lay between the germline ends. This CDR3 spans 13 amino acids. This chain's CDR3 is CASSLRGARGYTF. In DNA, the CDR3 is TGTGCCAGCAGCTTAAGGGGGGCGCGTGGCTACACCTTC.

The V call is TRBV9, the J call TRBJ2-5; D not certain. Germline V gene data show CDR1 as SGDLS and CDR2 as YYNGEE. V was clipped by 2 bases and J by 4 bases, with 15 bases between them. The length of the CDR3 is 15 residues. CDR3 region: CASSVSALDGETQYF. The CDR3 bases are TGTGCCAGCAGCGTCTCGGCCCTCGATGGAGAGACCCAGTACTTC.

This sequence joins TRBV6-2 or TRBV6-3 and TRBJ1-2, with 7 bases lining up with TRBD1. The CDR3 is 17 residues long. J lost 1 base, V lost 5 bases, and 13 bases had no gene match. The germline gives CDR1 MNHEY, CDR2 SVGEGT. CDR3: CASSPLPGGAVNYGYTF. The CDR3 region has the DNA TGTGCCAGCAGTCCCCTGCCAGGGGGGGCAGTTAACTATGGCTACACCTTC.

This clone was detected only once. The chain has TRBV9 and TRBJ2-3; no clear D. This CDR3 is 13 amino acids long. Trimming left V 4 bases short and J 6 bases short, with 12 bases between. Germline loops: CDR1 SGDLS, CDR2 YYNGEE. CDR3 bases: TGTGCCAGCAGCCTCGAGCCCGACGATACGCAGTATTTT. Protein sequence: CASSLEPDDTQYF.

The chain employs TRBV19 and TRBJ2-2; no clear D gene. Germline loops: CDR1 LNHDA, CDR2 SQIVND (reference sequence). The CDR3 spans 16 residues. Trimming removed 3 bases at V and 1 base at J, with 12 bases between. The CDR3 DNA reads TGTGCCAGTAGTATGAGGAGACGGCTGAACACCGGGGAGCTGTTTTTT. Translation: CASSMRRRLNTGELFF.

The chain is built from TRBV11-2 and TRBJ2-7; weak D call: TRBD1 (5 bases). With 5 bases removed from V and 6 bases from J, the gap between germline ends came to 17 bases. This CDR3 is built from 14 residues. CDR1 is SGHAT and CDR2 is FQNNGV in the germline V gene. CDR3 coding DNA: TGTGCCAGCAGCAGGGGTGGTGGGAAAGGCGAGCAGTACTTC. Its translation is CASSRGGGKGEQYF.

The chain links TRBV7-2 to TRBJ1-5; a possible D gene is TRBD1 (6 bases). CDR1 and CDR2 from the germline V gene are SGHTA and FQGNSA. The V end lost 1 base, the J end lost 1 base, and 17 bases lay between the germline ends. The CDR3 has 18 amino acids. CDR3 sequence: CASSLGGGGPQSNQPQHF. As DNA, the CDR3 is TGTGCCAGCAGCTTAGGGGGAGGGGGACCTCAAAGCAATCAGCCCCAGCATTTT. Combining the CDR3 with reference TRBV7-2 and TRBJ1-5 gives the whole variable domain GAGVSQSPSNKVTEKGKDVELRCDPISGHTALYWYRQSLGQGLEFLIYFQGNSAPDKSGLPSDRFSAERTGGSVSTLTIQRTQQEDSAVYLCASSLGGGGPQSNQPQHFGDGTRLSIL.

The J gene is TRBJ2-7, the V gene TRBV12-3 or TRBV12-4, with a tentative D call TRBD2 (6 bases). This CDR3 has 13 residues. The V end lost 6 bases, the J end lost 2 bases, and 11 bases lay between the germline ends. DNA for the CDR3: TGTGCCAGCAGCCGGGACTCCACCTACGAGCAGTACTTC. It translates to CASSRDSTYEQYF.

The chain has TRBV9 and TRBJ1-2; 9 nucleotides match TRBD1. This CDR3 region has 17 residues. V gave up 4 bases and J gave up 4 bases; unmatched junction bases: 14. In germline, CDR1 is SGDLS, CDR2 YYNGEE. The CDR3 DNA reads as TGTGCCAGCAGCTCCGGAGGGGGTACAGGGGGCTTCTATGGCTACACCTTC. It codes for CASSSGGGTGGFYGYTF.

This clone was observed once. V and J are TRBV19 and TRBJ1-5; 8 nucleotides align to TRBD1. Germline V CDR1 and CDR2: LNHDA, SQIVND (reference sequence). The CDR3 spans 15 residues. V dropped 3 bases and J dropped 7; count of bases not matched to a gene: 8. CDR3 DNA: TGTGCCAGTAGTATCGGCCAGGGGGCTTGGCAGCCCCAGCATTTT. The encoded protein is CASSIGQGAWQPQHF.

This clone appeared once. V usage is TRBV7-3 and J usage is TRBJ2-5; D uncertain. This CDR3 spans 14 amino acids. In germline, CDR1 is SGHTA, CDR2 FQGTGA. V gave up 5 bases and J gave up 5 bases, with 15 bases separating them. The CDR3 loop reads CASSLVPTWETQYF. The DNA of the CDR3 is TGTGCCAGCAGCCTAGTGCCGACTTGGGAGACCCAGTACTTC.

V usage is TRBV2 and J usage is TRBJ1-5; 8 positions match TRBD1. J lost 6 bases, V lost 6 bases, and 7 bases had no gene match. CDR3 length: 14 amino acids. Germline assignment: CDR1 SNHLY and CDR2 FYNNEI. The CDR3 bases are TGTGCCAGCAGCGGACAGGGCTTGGGTCAGCCCCAGCATTTT. It encodes CASSGQGLGQPQHF. The whole variable domain, filled in from reference TRBV2 and TRBJ1-5, reads EPEVTQTPSHQVTQMGQEVILRCVPISNHLYFYWYRQILGQKVEFLVSFYNNEISEKSEIFDDQFSVERPDGSNFTLKIRSTKLEDSAMYFCASSGQGLGQPQHFGDGTRLSIL.

CDR3 protein: CASSPGQTSEAFF. The CDR3 region has the DNA TGTGCCAGCTCACCTGGACAGACATCTGAAGCTTTCTTT. This chain joins TRBV18 and TRBJ1-1; D may be TRBD1 (6 bases). Between the trimmed V and J ends, which lost 3 bases and 6 bases, there was a span of 11 bases. There are 13 residues in the CDR3. CDR1 and CDR2 (germline): KGHSH, LQKENI.